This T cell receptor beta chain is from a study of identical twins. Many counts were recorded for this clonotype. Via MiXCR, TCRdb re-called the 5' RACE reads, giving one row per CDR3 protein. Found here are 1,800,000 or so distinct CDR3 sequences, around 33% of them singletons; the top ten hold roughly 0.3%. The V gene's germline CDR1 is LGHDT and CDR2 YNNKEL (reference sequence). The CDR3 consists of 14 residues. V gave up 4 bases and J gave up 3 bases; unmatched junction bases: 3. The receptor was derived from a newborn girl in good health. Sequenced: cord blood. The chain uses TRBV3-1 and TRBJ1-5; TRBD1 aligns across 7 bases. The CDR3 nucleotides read TGTGCCAGCAGCCCGGGACAGTACAATCAGCCCCAGCATTTT. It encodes CASSPGQYNQPQHF. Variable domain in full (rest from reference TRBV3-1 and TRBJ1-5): DTAVSQTPKYLVTQMGNDKSIKCEQNLGHDTMYWYKQDSKKFLKIMFSYNNKELIINETVPNRFSPKSPDKAHLNLHINSLELGDSAVYFCASSPGQYNQPQHFGDGTRLSIL.